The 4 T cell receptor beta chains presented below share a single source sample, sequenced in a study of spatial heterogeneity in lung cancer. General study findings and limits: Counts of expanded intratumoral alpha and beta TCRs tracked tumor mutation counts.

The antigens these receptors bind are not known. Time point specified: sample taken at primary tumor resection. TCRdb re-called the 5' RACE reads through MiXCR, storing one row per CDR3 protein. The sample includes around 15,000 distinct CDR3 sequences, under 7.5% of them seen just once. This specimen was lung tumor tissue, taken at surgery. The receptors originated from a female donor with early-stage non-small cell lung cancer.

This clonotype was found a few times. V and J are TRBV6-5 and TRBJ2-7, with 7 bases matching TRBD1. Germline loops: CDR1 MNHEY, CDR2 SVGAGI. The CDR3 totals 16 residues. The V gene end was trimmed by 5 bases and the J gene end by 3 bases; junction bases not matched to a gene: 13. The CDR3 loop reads CASSRTIRGTGYEQYF. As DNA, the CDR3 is TGTGCCAGCAGTCGGACCATCAGGGGGACCGGCTACGAGCAGTACTTC.

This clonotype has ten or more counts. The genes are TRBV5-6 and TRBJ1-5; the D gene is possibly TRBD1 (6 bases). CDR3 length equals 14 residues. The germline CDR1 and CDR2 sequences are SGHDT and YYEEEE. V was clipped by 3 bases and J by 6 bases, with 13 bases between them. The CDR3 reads CASSSQGLGQPQHF. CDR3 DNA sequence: TGTGCCAGCAGCTCTCAGGGGCTCGGTCAGCCCCAGCATTTT. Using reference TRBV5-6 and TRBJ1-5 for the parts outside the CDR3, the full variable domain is DAGVTQSPTHLIKTRGQQVTLRCSPKSGHDTVSWYQQALGQGPQFIFQYYEEEERQRGNFPDRFSGHQFPNYSSELNVNALLLGDSALYLCASSSQGLGQPQHFGDGTRLSIL.

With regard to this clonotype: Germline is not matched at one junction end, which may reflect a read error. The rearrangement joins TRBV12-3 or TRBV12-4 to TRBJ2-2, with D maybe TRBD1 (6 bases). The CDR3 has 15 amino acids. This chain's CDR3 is CASSLARQDTGELFF. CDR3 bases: TGTGCCAGTAGTTTGGCGAGACAGGACACCGGGGAGCTGTTTTTT.

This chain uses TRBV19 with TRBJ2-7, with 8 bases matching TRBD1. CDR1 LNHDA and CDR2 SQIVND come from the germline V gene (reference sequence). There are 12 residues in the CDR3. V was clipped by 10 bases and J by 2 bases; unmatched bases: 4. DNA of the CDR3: TGTGCCACCCCGACAGGGGCCTACGAGCAGTACTTC. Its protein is CATPTGAYEQYF.